Listed below are T cell receptor beta chains from one sample, sequenced in a study of blood T cell repertoires in COVID-19. Only in-frame clones appear in the TCRdb table, and some are missing; sequencing was by immunoSEQ multiplex PCR. The sample includes 400,000 to 500,000 clones, roughly 88% seen only once; the top ten take about 1.5%. Sequencing was performed on PBMCs or T cells enriched from blood (not recorded which). The receptor source for this set is a woman aged 18-30 years who had been exposed to COVID-19. Each CDR3 is given with its conserved first and last residue. The D gene is left open where the match is weak. Some rows have no size entry. The others give once, few or many, or a class for an expanded clone.

once | TRBJ1-2 | . | TRBV18 | TGTGCCAGCTCCGAAAACAAGATTAACTATGGCTACACCTTC | CASSENKINYGYTF
. | TRBJ2-3 | TRBD2 | TRBV5-8 | TGTGCCAGCAGCTTGGAAGTAGCGGGAGGGAGCACAGATACGCAGTATTTT | CASSLEVAGGSTDTQYF
. | TRBJ1-2 | TRBD1 | TRBV7-9 | TGTGCCAGCAGCTTAGGCCGACAGGGCCCAAAGGGGACGGAGGGCTACACCTTC | CASSLGRQGPKGTEGYTF
. | TRBJ2-7 | . | TRBV11-2 | TGTGCCAGCAGCTTGACCGAGATCGGGTCCTACGAGCAGTACTTC | CASSLTEIGSYEQYF
few | TRBJ1-1 | . | TRBV7-9 | TGTGCCAGCAGCTTACGGGTAGGGGAGAACACTGAAGCTTTCTTT | CASSLRVGENTEAFF
. | TRBJ1-6 | TRBD1 | TRBV27 | TGTGCCAGCAGTTCCTCCACAGGGGGCAACTCACCCCTCCACTTT | CASSSSTGGNSPLHF
. | TRBJ2-3 | TRBD1 | TRBV5-1 | TGCGCCAGCAGCTTGTCGAGACAGGGGGCTAGGATAGATACGCAGTATTTT | CASSLSRQGARIDTQYF
. | TRBJ2-5 | TRBD1 | TRBV28 | TGTGCCAGCAAGCAATTAACAGGGGGAAGAGAGGAGACCCAGTACTTC | CASKQLTGGREETQYF
. | TRBJ1-1 | TRBD1 | TRBV27 | TGTGCCAGCAGCCCGGGGACAGGGATAGCTAACACTGAAGCTTTCTTT | CASSPGTGIANTEAFF
. | TRBJ1-4 | TRBD1 | TRBV9 | TGTGCCAGTACCCAGGGGGTGGCTAATGAAAAACTGTTTTTT | CASTQGVANEKLFF
. | TRBJ1-1 | . | TRBV7-3 | TGTGCCAGCCGGACAACATCGAACACTGAAGCTTTCTTT | CASRTTSNTEAFF
. | TRBJ1-1 | TRBD1 | TRBV7-8 | TGTGCCAGCATCCGAACAGGGGACACTGAAGCTTTCTTT | CASIRTGDTEAFF
once | TRBJ1-1 | . | TRBV7-2 | TGTGCCAGCAGCCTCCTACGTATGGTAGGAGCTGAAGCTTTCTTT | CASSLLRMVGAEAFF
few | TRBJ1-4 | . | TRBV25-1 | TGTGCCAGCAGTGAGCGCCCACACGGGTCCAATGAAAAACTGTTTTTT | CASSERPHGSNEKLFF
. | TRBJ1-3 | TRBD1 | TRBV2 | TGTGCCAGCAGCGATTACGGGACAGGGAGAAGTGGAAACACCATATATTTT | CASSDYGTGRSGNTIYF
. | TRBJ2-7 | TRBD1 | TRBV7-3 | TGTGCCAGCAGCTTCCACGTTTGGGGCGGGACAGGTGGTCAGGACATTACCTACGAGCAGTACTTC | CASSFHVWGGTGGQDITYEQYF
. | TRBJ2-2 | . | TRBV9 | TGTGCCAGCAGCGTCGGCGGGGTACAAACCGGGGAGCTGTTTTTT | CASSVGGVQTGELFF
. | TRBJ1-3 | TRBD1 | TRBV28 | TGTGCCAGCAGTGAACTGGGACAGGCTGCACCCGTATATTTT | CASSELGQAAPVYF
. | TRBJ1-2 | TRBD1 | TRBV7-6 | TGTGCCAGCAGCTCCTATAAACAGGGGTTTGGTGGCTACACCTTC | CASSSYKQGFGGYTF
. | TRBJ2-5 | . | TRBV7-6 | TGTGCCAGCAGCTTGACGAGGTTGGAGACCCAGTACTTC | CASSLTRLETQYF